This T cell receptor beta chain is from a study of OX40 agonist ivuxolimab in advanced cancers. Background on the study: Every 2 weeks, patients received ivuxolimab intravenously, dosed at 0.01 to 10 mg/kg. Study-level results: CD4+ and CD8+ T cells in blood underwent clonal expansion by week 6 at 0.1 to 3.0 mg/kg.

Method: immunoSEQ multiplex PCR; TCRdb's copy keeps in-frame clones and lacks some. This repertoire shows under 95,000 clones, roughly nine tenths found once; its top ten account for roughly 1.3%. From germline, CDR1 is MDHEN and CDR2 SYDVKM. The length of the CDR3 is 12 residues. V lost 5 bases and J lost 7, with 11 bases in between. About this clone: Its antigen is not identified.

Sequencing was performed on CD4+ or CD8+ T cells sorted from blood, taken in a trial of the OX40 agonist ivuxolimab. The origin of this receptor is an adult with an advanced solid tumor such as melanoma, head and neck, liver or kidney cancer. The V gene is TRBV28, the J gene TRBJ1-2, with D possibly being TRBD1 (5 bases). The CDR3 nucleotides are TGTGCCAGCAGTACGGGAAGGGGTGGCTACACCTTC. This gives the protein CASSTGRGGYTF.